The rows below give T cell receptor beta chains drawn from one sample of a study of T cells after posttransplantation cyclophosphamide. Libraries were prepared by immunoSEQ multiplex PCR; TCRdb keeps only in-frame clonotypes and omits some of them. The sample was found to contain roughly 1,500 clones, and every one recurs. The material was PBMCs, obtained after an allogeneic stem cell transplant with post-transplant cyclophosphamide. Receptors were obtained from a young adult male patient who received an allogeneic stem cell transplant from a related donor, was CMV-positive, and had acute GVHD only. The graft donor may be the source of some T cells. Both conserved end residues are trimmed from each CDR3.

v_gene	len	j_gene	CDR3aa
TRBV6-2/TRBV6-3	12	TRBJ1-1	ASTEYRVGAEAF
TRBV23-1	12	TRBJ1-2	ARAEWQGDYGYT
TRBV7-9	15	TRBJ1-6	ASSFMDWTGGNSPLH
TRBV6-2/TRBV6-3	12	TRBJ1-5	ASSYTDRYQPQH
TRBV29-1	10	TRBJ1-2	SAQTGDRGYT
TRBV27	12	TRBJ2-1	ASSVGQVYNEQF
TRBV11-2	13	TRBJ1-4	ASSPGQGTNEKLF
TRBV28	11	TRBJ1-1	ASSRAGGYGAF
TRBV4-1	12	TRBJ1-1	ASSQEGGNTEAF
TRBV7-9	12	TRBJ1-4	ASSADRRREKLF
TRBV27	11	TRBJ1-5	ASGRGQDQPQH
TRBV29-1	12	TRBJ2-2	SGATGSNTGELF